This T cell receptor beta chain was captured in a study of T cell clonotyping in hematopoietic cell transplantation. Study findings and constraints: Recipient TCR diversity dropped after transplant; expanded clonotypes rose from day 30 to 180.

CDR3 length: 16 residues. Germline trimming cut 0 bases from V and 5 bases from J; bases unmatched to any gene: 6. Germline V gene lookup returns CDR1 SGDLS and CDR2 YYNGEE. Profiled with immunoSEQ multiplex PCR; TCRdb holds only in-frame clones, not every one. In the table there are some 14,000 clones, about 93% of which are singletons. On this clone: Its antigen remains unidentified.

The clonotype originates from a male patient in his sixties or seventies who had an allogeneic stem cell transplant from an unrelated donor, so the T cells may come from the graft donor. Some clones in this sample may be carry-over from other donors' samples. The genes are TRBV9 and TRBJ2-3; 10 nucleotides match TRBD2. Here the sequenced sample was PBMCs, taken 30 days after allogeneic stem cell transplant. The CDR3 bases are TGTGCCAGCAGCGTAGGGGTTAGCGGGAGGCAAGATACGCAGTATTTT. It translates to CASSVGVSGRQDTQYF.